What follows is one TCR beta chain and its context. What it binds is unknown. The data are from a study of spatial heterogeneity in lung cancer. Time point denoted: sample taken at primary tumor resection. Unsorted whole RNA samples from tumor, nontumor lung or frozen PBMC were sequenced. The donors, roughly 70 patients with untreated early-stage non-small cell lung cancer, provided the samples. Findings and limits, study-wide: Ubiquitous expanded tumor TCRs surfaced in blood more at resection than they did at follow-up.

TCRdb processed the 5' RACE reads anew with MiXCR; each CDR3 protein has one entry. This table has about 85,000 distinct CDR3 sequences, approximately 18% appearing once. J gave up 3 bases and V 5 bases, and 7 bases lay outside the gene matches. CDR3 size: 16 residues. Germline CDR1 SGHTA, CDR2 FQGNSA. The sequence was obtained from a male donor with early-stage non-small cell lung cancer. The input for sequencing was PBMCs, taken at surgery. The gene calls are TRBV7-2 and TRBJ2-4, with TRBD2 identical over 10 bases. The CDR3 nucleotides are TGTGCCAGCAGCACCTTACTAGCGGGATTCAAAAACATTCAGTACTTC. This translates into CASSTLLAGFKNIQYF.